Below, one T cell receptor (beta chain) is given with its context. This table comes from immunoSEQ multiplex PCR, and its TCRdb copy is limited to in-frame clones, with some not included. The sample lists some 460,000 clones, around 87% occurring once. Per the germline V gene, CDR1 is SGHDT and CDR2 is YYEEEE. CDR3 length: 15 residues. J gave up 4 bases and V 4 bases, and 7 bases lay outside the gene matches. This record belongs to a study of blood T cell repertoires in COVID-19. The clonotype comes from a woman aged 18-29 years who had recovered from COVID-19. The sample was PBMCs or T cells enriched from blood (not recorded which). The V gene is TRBV5-6, the J gene TRBJ2-2; 7 positions match TRBD1. CDR3 DNA sequence: TGTGCCAGCAGCCGCCCCGGGACAGTCACCGGGGAGCTGTTTTTT. This sequence encodes CASSRPGTVTGELFF.